This TCR beta chain was identified in a study of early T cells in non-severe SARS-CoV-2 infection. Study at large: Chains stayed unpaired after sequencing of bulk RNA from unsorted whole blood.

Individual cDNA molecules carried attached unique molecular identifiers. In TCRdb, the 5' RACE reads were re-called with MiXCR into one record per CDR3 protein. The sample has 65,000 to 95,000 distinct CDR3 sequences, about 14% seen once. Study observations and caveats: Private and CD4 specificities were missed by VDJdb matching, which favored anti-spike CD8 responses.

V lost 3 bases and J lost 10, with 13 bases in between. The CDR3 extends over 14 amino acids. Germline V CDR1 and CDR2: SGHTA, FQGNSA. Worth noting for this clonotype: Antigen specificity is unknown.

The chain employs TRBV7-2 and TRBJ1-6; D is unresolved. This TCR derives from an adult who was a healthcare worker with PCR-confirmed SARS-CoV-2 infection or an uninfected control (not recorded which). Sequencing was done on a sample of whole blood. CDR3 coding DNA: TGTGCCAGCAGCTTGATCTGGTCTAGCTCACCCCTCCACTTT. Translating it yields CASSLIWSSSPLHF.